The clone carrying this T cell receptor (beta chain) has more than one count but fewer than ten. Per the authors' pipeline: Reference gene primer amplification yielded estimated nucleated cell counts. Generated by immunoSEQ multiplex PCR, the TCRdb table keeps only in-frame clones and is missing some. From that table come the V and J calls and clone size; the DNA was used to work out D and trimming. The data show roughly 120,000 clones, 70% to 80% seen once. These data originate in a study of blood T cell repertoires in COVID-19. Study as a whole: The origin of the acute and convalescent COVID-19 samples was the United States, Italy and Spain.

The TCR sequence derives from a man aged 45 to 65 with acute or convalescent COVID-19. What was sequenced was peripheral blood.

The CDR3 loop is CASSLTSGGYYNEQFF. The CDR3 nucleotides are TGTGCCAGCAGCTTGACTAGCGGGGGTTACTACAATGAGCAGTTCTTC. The chain employs TRBV7-2 and TRBJ2-1; 12 positions match TRBD2. J gave up 3 bases and V 3 bases, and 3 bases lay outside the gene matches. Germline lookup yields CDR1 SGHTA and CDR2 FQGNSA. This CDR3 is 16 amino acids long.